A single sample gave rise to the 12 T cell receptor beta chains below, sequenced in a study of blood T cell repertoires in COVID-19. Here immunoSEQ multiplex PCR was the method, and the copy in TCRdb shows in-frame clones only, minus some. The sample has approximately 69,000 clones; around 90% are singletons. The source material was peripheral blood. Receptors were obtained from a man aged 45-65 years with acute or convalescent COVID-19.

The chain combines TRBV27 with TRBJ1-5; 10 bases align to TRBD1. The CDR3 has 15 amino acids. With 4 bases clipped from V and 5 bases from J, the junction kept 5 bases outside the gene matches. Germline V gene sequence: CDR1 MNHEY, CDR2 SMNVEV (reference sequence). CDR3 coding DNA: TGTGCCAGCAGTTCGGGACAGGGGACCTATCAGCCCCAGCATTTT. Translated, it gives CASSSGQGTYQPQHF.

V and J are TRBV9 and TRBJ2-7; D gene uncertain. The germline V and J ends were trimmed by 0 bases and 2 bases, with 9 bases remaining between them. Germline V CDR1 and CDR2: SGDLS, YYNGEE. This CDR3 comprises 14 residues. CDR3 protein: CASSVEALAYEQYF. CDR3 DNA: TGTGCCAGCAGCGTAGAAGCCCTAGCCTACGAGCAGTACTTC.

The chain joins TRBV6-6 to TRBJ1-2, with TRBD1 identical over 8 bases. The trim removed 6 bases at V and 8 bases at J, leaving 8 bases unmatched. The CDR3 spans 13 residues. In germline, CDR1 is MNHNY, CDR2 SVGAGI (reference sequence). CDR3 bases: TGTGCCAGCAGGTCGACAGGGGTTCAGGGCTACACCTTC. Translated: CASRSTGVQGYTF.

The genes are TRBV4-1 and TRBJ2-1; 9 bases line up with TRBD2. This CDR3 is built from 14 residues. Trimming at V came to 4 bases and at J to 5 bases, leaving 3 bases not matched to a gene. Germline CDR1 reads MGHRA; CDR2 reads YSYEKL. CDR3 DNA sequence: TGCGCCAGCAGCCCACAGCGGGGGGACAATGAGCAGTTCTTC. Protein product: CASSPQRGDNEQFF.

This chain uses TRBV3-1 (or the pseudogene TRBV3-2) with TRBJ2-1; 10 nucleotides match TRBD1. The J segment lost 8 bases and the V segment lost 0 bases, leaving 7 bases of the junction unmatched. The CDR3 has 16 residues. The germline V gene has CDR1 LGHDT and CDR2 YNNKEL (reference sequence). The CDR3 region is CASSQEPGQGLHEQFF. DNA for the CDR3: TGTGCCAGCAGCCAAGAACCGGGACAGGGGCTTCATGAGCAGTTCTTC.

CDR3 sequence: CASSITTGGFTEAFF. The DNA for the CDR3 is TGCGCCAGCAGCATAACGACAGGGGGATTTACTGAAGCTTTCTTT. The V call is TRBV5-1, the J call TRBJ1-1; TRBD1 matches at 9 bases. Germline V CDR1 and CDR2: SGHRS, YFSETQ. CDR3 length: 15 amino acids. After removal of 4 bases from V and 5 bases from J, the junction contained 9 bases not matched to a gene.

The chain has TRBV21-1 and TRBJ2-1; the table's D call of TRBD2 was not tested on the DNA. TRBV21-1 is termed a pseudogene. The CDR3 totals 16 residues. This chain's CDR3 is CASSLGTSGGAYEQFF. CDR3 in DNA: TGTGCCAGCAGCCTAGGGACTAGCGGGGGGGCCTATGAGCAGTTCTTC.

This chain links TRBV5-1 with TRBJ1-1; the match to TRBD1 covers 10 bases. The CDR3 runs 14 residues. Germline V gives CDR1 SGHRS, CDR2 YFSETQ. Trimming removed 5 bases from V and 0 bases from J; junction bases left unmatched: 1. The CDR3 sequence is CASRTGGLNTEAFF. In DNA form, the CDR3 reads TGCGCCAGCAGGACAGGGGGCTTGAACACTGAAGCTTTCTTT.

The genes are TRBV2 and TRBJ1-5; D gene ambiguous. The CDR3 is 14 amino acids. V was pared by 2 bases and J by 8 bases, with 13 bases between. In germline, CDR1 is SNHLY, CDR2 FYNNEI. The CDR3 here is CASSELRQRKPQHF. CDR3 nucleotides: TGTGCCAGCAGTGAACTTCGACAACGGAAGCCCCAGCATTTT.

The chain recombines TRBV5-1 with TRBJ2-7; D is unresolved. V lost 1 base and J 2 bases, leaving 13 bases between the germline ends. Germline V CDR1 and CDR2: SGHRS, YFSETQ. The CDR3 length is 15 residues. The CDR3 sequence: CASSLSDGLAYEQYF. The CDR3 DNA is TGCGCCAGCAGCTTGTCAGATGGTCTGGCCTACGAGCAGTACTTC.

This chain uses TRBV5-1 with TRBJ2-5, with TRBD1 matching 8 bases. Germline CDR1 is SGHRS and CDR2 is YFSETQ. This CDR3 comprises 14 residues. Trimming removed 4 bases from V and 5 bases from J; junction bases left unmatched: 7. CDR3 amino acids: CASSLTGARETQYF. The CDR3 DNA is TGCGCCAGCAGCCTGACAGGGGCGAGGGAGACCCAGTACTTC.

V gene TRBV7-9 combines with J gene TRBJ1-5, with 7 bases that match TRBD1. V was clipped by 0 bases and J by 4 bases; unmatched bases: 3. Germline V gene sequence: CDR1 SEHNR, CDR2 FQNEAQ (reference sequence). The CDR3 sequence is 15 residues long. CDR3 sequence reads: CASSLAGTENQPQHF. CDR3 nucleotides: TGTGCCAGCAGCTTAGCCGGGACAGAAAATCAGCCCCAGCATTTT.